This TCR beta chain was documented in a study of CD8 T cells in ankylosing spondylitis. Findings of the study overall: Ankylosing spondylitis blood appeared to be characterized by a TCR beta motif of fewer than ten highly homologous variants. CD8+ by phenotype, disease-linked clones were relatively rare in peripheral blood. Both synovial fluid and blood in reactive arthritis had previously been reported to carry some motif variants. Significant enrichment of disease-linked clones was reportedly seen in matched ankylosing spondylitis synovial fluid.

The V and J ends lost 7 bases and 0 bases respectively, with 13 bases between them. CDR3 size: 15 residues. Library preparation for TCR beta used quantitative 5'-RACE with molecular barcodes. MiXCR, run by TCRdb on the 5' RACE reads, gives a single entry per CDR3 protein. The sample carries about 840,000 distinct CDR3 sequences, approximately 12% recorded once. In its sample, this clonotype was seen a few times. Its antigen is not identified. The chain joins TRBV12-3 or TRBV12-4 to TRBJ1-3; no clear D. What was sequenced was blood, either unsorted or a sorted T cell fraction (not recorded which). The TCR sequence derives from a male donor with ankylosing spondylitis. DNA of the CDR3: TGTGCCAGCACCTTTCAGTACGGCTCTGGAAACACCATATATTTT. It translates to CASTFQYGSGNTIYF.